The rows below give T cell receptor beta chains drawn from one sample of a study of beta chain features in type 1 diabetes. The protocol was immunoSEQ multiplex PCR, while the TCRdb copy is restricted to in-frame clones and leaves out a portion. The sample yields about 150,000 clones, about a tenth seen once. Specimen: central memory CD4+ T cells from blood. The receptor set was obtained from a man in his late teens or twenties in good health. The CDR3 runs from the conserved cysteine through the conserved F or W. The size field is filled for only some rows; it gives once, few, many or a size class.

V: TRBV5-1; size: few; J: TRBJ2-7; CDR3: CASSPQGTESFYEQYF
V: TRBV4-3; size: NA; J: TRBJ2-3; CDR3: CASSPGGGRRNTDTQYF
V: TRBV7-2; size: few; J: TRBJ1-6; CDR3: CASSLVPQGSPLHF
V: TRBV27; size: NA; J: TRBJ2-5; CDR3: CASSYDRGLSETQYF
V: TRBV18; size: few; J: TRBJ2-7; CDR3: CASSPAGISYEQYF
V: TRBV27; size: few; J: TRBJ1-6; CDR3: CASNLGNQTAQFSGVHF
V: TRBV7-3; size: few; J: TRBJ1-6; CDR3: CASSLDINSPLHF
V: TRBV19; size: NA; J: TRBJ1-1; CDR3: CASTNGQRNTEAFF
V: TRBV27; size: NA; J: TRBJ2-2; CDR3: CASSTRQGRNTGELFF
V: TRBV11-3; size: NA; J: TRBJ2-5; CDR3: CASSLAVLRETQYF
V: TRBV6-1; size: NA; J: TRBJ2-7; CDR3: CASRGEAYEQYF
V: TRBV14; size: NA; J: TRBJ1-2; CDR3: CASSQVWGPNYGYTF
V: TRBV10-3; size: NA; J: TRBJ2-7; CDR3: CAISDWSQSSYEQYF
V: TRBV9; size: few; J: TRBJ2-5; CDR3: CASSVDGSGGFRETQYF
V: TRBV25-1; size: NA; J: TRBJ2-3; CDR3: CASSQRGGLADTQYF
V: TRBV4-1; size: few; J: TRBJ1-2; CDR3: CASSQDIYSNYGYTF
V: TRBV11-2; size: NA; J: TRBJ2-1; CDR3: CASSLGASGGLNEQFF
V: TRBV7-8; size: NA; J: TRBJ2-7; CDR3: CASSRITSRSYYEQYF
V: TRBV7-2; size: few; J: TRBJ2-7; CDR3: CASSLLPSLGEQYF
V: TRBV7-9; size: few; J: TRBJ1-3; CDR3: CASSPLGGLSGNTIYF
V: TRBV7-3; size: few; J: TRBJ2-1; CDR3: CASRRRDPPNEQFF
V: TRBV11-3; size: NA; J: TRBJ2-5; CDR3: CASSTGDSKPQYF
V: TRBV28; size: many; J: TRBJ1-6; CDR3: CASGRNVITLHF
V: TRBV6-9; size: few; J: TRBJ1-6; CDR3: CASRSSYRDKKQGSPLHF
V: TRBV6-6; size: NA; J: TRBJ2-4; CDR3: CASSGGQGKNIQYF
V: TRBV30; size: NA; J: TRBJ1-2; CDR3: CAWSVSQGHGYTF
V: TRBV5-4; size: few; J: TRBJ1-2; CDR3: CASSDQSNPYGYTF
V: TRBV27; size: few; J: TRBJ1-2; CDR3: CASRLGGGYGYTF
V: TRBV6-1; size: few; J: TRBJ1-2; CDR3: CASSPSESYGYTF
V: TRBV7-7; size: NA; J: TRBJ2-2; CDR3: CASSPSDRENTGELFF
V: TRBV14; size: many; J: TRBJ2-1; CDR3: CASSQEPDRGFYNEQFF
V: TRBV28; size: NA; J: TRBJ2-3; CDR3: CASSSAGTHMNTDTQYF
V: TRBV7-9; size: NA; J: TRBJ2-1; CDR3: CASSPGLAGANEQFF
V: TRBV6-1; size: NA; J: TRBJ2-7; CDR3: CASSYGPPGYEQYF
V: TRBV15; size: few; J: TRBJ2-1; CDR3: CATSSPGTSGPGPFF
V: TRBV29-1; size: NA; J: TRBJ2-7; CDR3: CSVALSSYEQYF
V: TRBV6-5; size: NA; J: TRBJ1-2; CDR3: CASSYSKQDLYGYTF
V: TRBV9; size: few; J: TRBJ2-3; CDR3: CASSVDSGQGPDTQYF
V: TRBV10-1; size: few; J: TRBJ2-3; CDR3: CASSDNRDTQYF
V: TRBV28; size: few; J: TRBJ1-3; CDR3: CASSSPGTGGGNTIYF
V: TRBV6-5; size: NA; J: TRBJ2-7; CDR3: CASSYSGRGGAYEQYF
V: TRBV7-2; size: few; J: TRBJ2-5; CDR3: CASSSGTSGGPRETQYF
V: TRBV7-2; size: few; J: TRBJ2-7; CDR3: CASSLKGTPSYEQYF
V: TRBV18; size: few; J: TRBJ2-5; CDR3: CASSPRRLAVQETQYF
V: TRBV9; size: NA; J: TRBJ2-2; CDR3: CASSITNTGELFF
V: TRBV11-2; size: NA; J: TRBJ2-5; CDR3: CASSSPGQGLGETQYF
V: TRBV27; size: many; J: TRBJ2-1; CDR3: CASSSIAGGPSLYNEQFF
V: TRBV7-6; size: few; J: TRBJ2-3; CDR3: CASSSRSSGGADTQYF
V: TRBV5-4; size: NA; J: TRBJ1-2; CDR3: CASSSQEGAYGYTF
V: TRBV7-2; size: many; J: TRBJ1-6; CDR3: CASSLGDRQPLHF
V: TRBV30; size: NA; J: TRBJ1-5; CDR3: CAWSGSSAYSNQPQHF
V: TRBV11-2; size: few; J: TRBJ2-1; CDR3: CASSLDFLAGYNEQFF
V: TRBV7-2; size: few; J: TRBJ2-1; CDR3: CASSLDGTGSLEQFF
V: TRBV12-5; size: few; J: TRBJ2-2; CDR3: CASGLSSGELFF